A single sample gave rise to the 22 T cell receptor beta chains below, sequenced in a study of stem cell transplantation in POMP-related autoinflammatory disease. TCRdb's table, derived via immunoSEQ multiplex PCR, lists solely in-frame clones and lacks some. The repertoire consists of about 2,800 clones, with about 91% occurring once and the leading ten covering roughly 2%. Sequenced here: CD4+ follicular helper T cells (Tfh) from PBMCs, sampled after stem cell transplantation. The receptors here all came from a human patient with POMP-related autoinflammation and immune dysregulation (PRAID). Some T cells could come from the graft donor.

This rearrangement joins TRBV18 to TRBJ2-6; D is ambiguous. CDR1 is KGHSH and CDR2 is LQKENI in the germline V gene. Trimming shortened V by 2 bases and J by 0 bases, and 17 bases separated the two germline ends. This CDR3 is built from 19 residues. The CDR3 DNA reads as TGTGCCAGCTCACCAATACCCGCGGACGGAGTCTCTGGGGCCAACGTCCTGACTTTC. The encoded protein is CASSPIPADGVSGANVLTF.

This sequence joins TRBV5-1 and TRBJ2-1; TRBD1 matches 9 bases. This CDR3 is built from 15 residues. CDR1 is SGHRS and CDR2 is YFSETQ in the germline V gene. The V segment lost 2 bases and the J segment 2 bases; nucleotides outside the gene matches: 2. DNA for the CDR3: TGCGCCAGCAGCTTCGGGACAGGGCCCTACAATGAGCAGTTCTTC. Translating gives CASSFGTGPYNEQFF.

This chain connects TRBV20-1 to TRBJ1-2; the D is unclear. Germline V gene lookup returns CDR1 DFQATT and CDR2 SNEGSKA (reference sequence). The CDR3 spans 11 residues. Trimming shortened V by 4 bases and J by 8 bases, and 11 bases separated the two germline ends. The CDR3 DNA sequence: TGCAGTGCTAAAGCTATCGTGGGCTACACCTTC. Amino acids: CSAKAIVGYTF.

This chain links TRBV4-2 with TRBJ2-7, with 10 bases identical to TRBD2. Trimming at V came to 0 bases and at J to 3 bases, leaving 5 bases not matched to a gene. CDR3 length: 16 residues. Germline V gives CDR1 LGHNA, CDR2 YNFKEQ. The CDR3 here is CASSQEGSGRGYEQYF. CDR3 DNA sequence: TGTGCCAGCAGCCAAGAGGGGAGCGGGAGGGGCTACGAGCAGTACTTC.

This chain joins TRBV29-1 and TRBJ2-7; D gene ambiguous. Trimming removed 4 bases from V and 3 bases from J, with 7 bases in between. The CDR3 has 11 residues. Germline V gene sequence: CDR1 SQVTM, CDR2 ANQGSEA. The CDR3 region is CSVGEYYEQYF. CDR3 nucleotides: TGCAGCGTTGGGGAATACTACGAGCAGTACTTC.

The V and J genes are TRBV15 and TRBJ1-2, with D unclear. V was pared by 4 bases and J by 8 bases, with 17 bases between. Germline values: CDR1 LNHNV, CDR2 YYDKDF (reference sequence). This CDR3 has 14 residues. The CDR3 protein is CATSTRSSSRGYTF. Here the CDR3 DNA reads TGTGCCACCAGCACTAGATCCTCCAGTCGGGGCTACACCTTC.

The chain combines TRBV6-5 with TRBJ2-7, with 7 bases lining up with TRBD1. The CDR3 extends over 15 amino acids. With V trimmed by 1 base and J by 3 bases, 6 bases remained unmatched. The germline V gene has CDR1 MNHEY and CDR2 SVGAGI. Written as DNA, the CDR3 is TGTGCCAGCAGTTACTACTCACGGACAGGCTACGAGCAGTACTTC. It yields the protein CASSYYSRTGYEQYF.

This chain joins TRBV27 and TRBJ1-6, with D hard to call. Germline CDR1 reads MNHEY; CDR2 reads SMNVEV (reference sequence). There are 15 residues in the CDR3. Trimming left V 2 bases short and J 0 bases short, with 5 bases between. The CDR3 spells CASSLMSSYNSPLHF. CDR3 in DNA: TGTGCCAGCAGTTTAATGAGCTCCTATAATTCACCCCTCCACTTT.

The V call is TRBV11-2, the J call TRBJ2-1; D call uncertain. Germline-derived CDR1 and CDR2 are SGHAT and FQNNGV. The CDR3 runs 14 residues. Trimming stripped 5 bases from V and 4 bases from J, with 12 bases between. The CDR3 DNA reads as TGTGCCAGCAGCCCCCTTGTGGCTTACAATGAGCAGTTCTTC. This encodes CASSPLVAYNEQFF. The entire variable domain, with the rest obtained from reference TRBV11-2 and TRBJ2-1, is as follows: EAGVAQSPRYKIIEKRQSVAFWCNPISGHATLYWYQQILGQGPKLLIQFQNNGVVDDSQLPKDRFSAERLKGVDSTLKIQPAKLEDSAVYLCASSPLVAYNEQFFGPGTRLTVL.

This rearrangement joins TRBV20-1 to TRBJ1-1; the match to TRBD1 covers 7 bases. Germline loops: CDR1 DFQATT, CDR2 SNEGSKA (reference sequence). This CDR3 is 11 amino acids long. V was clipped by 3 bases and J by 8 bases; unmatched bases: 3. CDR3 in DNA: TGCAGTGCTAGGGAGACAGGGGAAGCTTTCTTT. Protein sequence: CSARETGEAFF.

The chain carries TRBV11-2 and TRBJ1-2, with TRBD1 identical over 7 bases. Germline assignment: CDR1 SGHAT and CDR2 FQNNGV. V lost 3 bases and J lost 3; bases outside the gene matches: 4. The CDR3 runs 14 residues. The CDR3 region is CASSFGTDYYGYTF. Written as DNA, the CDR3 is TGTGCCAGCAGCTTTGGGACAGATTACTATGGCTACACCTTC. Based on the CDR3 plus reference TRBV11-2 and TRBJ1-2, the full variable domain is EAGVAQSPRYKIIEKRQSVAFWCNPISGHATLYWYQQILGQGPKLLIQFQNNGVVDDSQLPKDRFSAERLKGVDSTLKIQPAKLEDSAVYLCASSFGTDYYGYTFGSGTRLTVV.

This CDR3 is CASSLSWGDEQFF. The DNA of the CDR3 is TGTGCCAGCTCACTATCGTGGGGAGATGAGCAGTTCTTC. J is TRBJ2-1 and V is TRBV18; tentatively, D is TRBD2 (5 bases). This CDR3 is 13 amino acids long. V was clipped by 4 bases and J by 8 bases, with 12 bases between them. Germline V lookup: CDR1 KGHSH, CDR2 LQKENI.

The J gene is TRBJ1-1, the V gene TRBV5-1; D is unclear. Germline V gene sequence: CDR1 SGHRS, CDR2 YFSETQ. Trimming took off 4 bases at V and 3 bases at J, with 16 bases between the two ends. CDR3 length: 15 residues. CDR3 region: CASSPSQRADTEAFF. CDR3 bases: TGCGCCAGCAGCCCCTCCCAGCGGGCGGACACTGAAGCTTTCTTT.

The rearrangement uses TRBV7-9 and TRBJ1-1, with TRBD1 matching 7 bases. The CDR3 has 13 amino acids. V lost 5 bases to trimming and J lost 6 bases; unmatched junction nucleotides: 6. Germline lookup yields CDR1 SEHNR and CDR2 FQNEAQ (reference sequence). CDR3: CASSNLRGAEAFF. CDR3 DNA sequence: TGTGCCAGCAGCAACCTCAGGGGGGCTGAAGCTTTCTTT.

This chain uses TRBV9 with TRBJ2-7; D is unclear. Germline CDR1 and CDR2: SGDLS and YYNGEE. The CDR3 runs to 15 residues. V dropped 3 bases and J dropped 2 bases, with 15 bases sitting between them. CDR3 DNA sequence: TGTGCCAGCAGCGCTTACAACCGGGCCCCCTACGAGCAGTACGTC. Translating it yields CASSAYNRAPYEQYV.

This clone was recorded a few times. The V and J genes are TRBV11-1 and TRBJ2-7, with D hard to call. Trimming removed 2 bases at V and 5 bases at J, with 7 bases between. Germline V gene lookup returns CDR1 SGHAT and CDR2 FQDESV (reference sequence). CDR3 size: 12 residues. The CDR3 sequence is CASSLNTHEQYF. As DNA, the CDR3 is TGTGCCAGCAGCTTAAACACGCACGAGCAGTACTTC.

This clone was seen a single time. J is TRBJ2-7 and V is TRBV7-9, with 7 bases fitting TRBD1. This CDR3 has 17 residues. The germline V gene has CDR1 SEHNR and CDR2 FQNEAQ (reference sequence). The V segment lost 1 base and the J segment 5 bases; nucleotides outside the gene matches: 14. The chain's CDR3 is CASSLGAGTGQSHEQYF. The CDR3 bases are TGTGCCAGCAGCTTAGGCGCCGGAACGGGACAGAGTCACGAGCAGTACTTC.

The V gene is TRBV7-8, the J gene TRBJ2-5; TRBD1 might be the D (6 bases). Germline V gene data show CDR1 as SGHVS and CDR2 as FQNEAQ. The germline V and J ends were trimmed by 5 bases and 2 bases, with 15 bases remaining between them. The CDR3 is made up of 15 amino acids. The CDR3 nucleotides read TGTGCCAGCAGCCCTTCGGGACACCAACAAGAGACCCAGTACTTC. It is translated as CASSPSGHQQETQYF.

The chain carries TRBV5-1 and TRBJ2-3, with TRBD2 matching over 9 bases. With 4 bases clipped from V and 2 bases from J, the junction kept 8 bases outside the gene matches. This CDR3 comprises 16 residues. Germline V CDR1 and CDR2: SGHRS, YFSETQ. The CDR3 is CASSRAGLADTDTQYF. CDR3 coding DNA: TGCGCCAGCAGCAGGGCGGGACTAGCAGACACAGATACGCAGTATTTT.

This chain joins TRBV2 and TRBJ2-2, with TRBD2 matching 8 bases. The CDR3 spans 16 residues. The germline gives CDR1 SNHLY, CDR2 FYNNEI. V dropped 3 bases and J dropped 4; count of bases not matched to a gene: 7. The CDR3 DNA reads TGTGCCAGCAGTGATGACCTAGCGGGCCTCACCGGGGAGCTGTTTTTT. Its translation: CASSDDLAGLTGELFF.

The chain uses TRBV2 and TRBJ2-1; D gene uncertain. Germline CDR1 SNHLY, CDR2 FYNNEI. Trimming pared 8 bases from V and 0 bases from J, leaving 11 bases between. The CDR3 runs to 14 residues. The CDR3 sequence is CASGYSSSYNEQFF. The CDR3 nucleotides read TGTGCCAGCGGATATAGTAGCTCCTACAATGAGCAGTTCTTC.

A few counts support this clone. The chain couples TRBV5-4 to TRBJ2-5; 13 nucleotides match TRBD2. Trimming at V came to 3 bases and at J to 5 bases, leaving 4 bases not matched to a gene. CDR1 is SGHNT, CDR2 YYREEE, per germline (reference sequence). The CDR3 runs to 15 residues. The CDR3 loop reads CASSSRTSGSETQYF. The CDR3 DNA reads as TGTGCCAGCAGCTCAAGGACTAGCGGGAGTGAGACCCAGTACTTC.